This T cell receptor beta chain comes out of a study of cytomegalovirus exposure and HLA in healthy donors. The PCR ran on 60 Vbeta and 13 Jbeta primers. The table came from immunoSEQ multiplex PCR; TCRdb's copy has only in-frame clones and leaves some out. Of 95,000 to 150,000 clones in the sample, roughly 80% were seen once. Losses at the gene ends were 4 bases for V and 3 bases for J; bases not matched to a gene: 10. The germline V gene encodes CDR1 SGHTA and CDR2 FQGNSA. The CDR3 is 16 residues long. The sequence was collected from a woman aged 40 to 50 in good health and CMV-seropositive. The sample comprised PBMCs. This rearrangement joins TRBV7-2 to TRBJ2-7; 9 positions match TRBD1. The CDR3 nucleotides read TGTGCCAGCAGCTCCCAGGCGGGACAGGGTGGCTACGAGCAGTACTTC. Translating it yields CASSSQAGQGGYEQYF. Using reference TRBV7-2 and TRBJ2-7 for the parts outside the CDR3, the full variable domain is GAGVSQSPSNKVTEKGKDVELRCDPISGHTALYWYRQSLGQGLEFLIYFQGNSAPDKSGLPSDRFSAERTGGSVSTLTIQRTQQEDSAVYLCASSSQAGQGGYEQYFGPGTRLTVT.